The source of this T cell receptor beta chain is a study of shared clonotypes between healthy human individuals. Using approximately 200 ng DNA, tens of thousands of T cell genomes, the sorted-subset replicate PCRs were run. Clones were sequenced by immunoSEQ multiplex PCR, and TCRdb holds only the in-frame ones, with some missing. The table shows about a million clones, with around four fifths occurring only once. Study-wide results and limits: All-four-donor shared clonotypes had higher generation probabilities than non-shared clonotypes did. Estimated richness was generally greater in naive than memory subsets. The diversity represented, both genetic and in exposure history, was limited by few donors.

About this clone itself: Its specificity is unknown.

V gave up 5 bases and J gave up 0 bases, with 11 bases separating them. Germline V gene lookup returns CDR1 GTSNPN and CDR2 SVGIG (reference sequence). The CDR3 has 14 amino acids. The sequence came from a man aged 18 to 30 in good health. The specimen was memory CD4+ T cells sorted from blood. Subset noted: CD45RA-negative fraction. The rearrangement links TRBV30 to TRBJ1-3; TRBD1 might be the D (6 bases). The CDR3 DNA reads TGTGCCTGGGGCCAGGGGACCTCTGGAAACACCATATATTTT. This gives the protein CAWGQGTSGNTIYF. Supplemented by reference TRBV30 and TRBJ1-3, the full variable domain reads SQTIHQWPATLVQPVGSPLSLECTVEGTSNPNLYWYRQAAGRGLQLLFYSVGIGQISSEVPQNLSASRPQDRQFILSSKKLLLSDSGFYLCAWGQGTSGNTIYFGEGSWLTVV.